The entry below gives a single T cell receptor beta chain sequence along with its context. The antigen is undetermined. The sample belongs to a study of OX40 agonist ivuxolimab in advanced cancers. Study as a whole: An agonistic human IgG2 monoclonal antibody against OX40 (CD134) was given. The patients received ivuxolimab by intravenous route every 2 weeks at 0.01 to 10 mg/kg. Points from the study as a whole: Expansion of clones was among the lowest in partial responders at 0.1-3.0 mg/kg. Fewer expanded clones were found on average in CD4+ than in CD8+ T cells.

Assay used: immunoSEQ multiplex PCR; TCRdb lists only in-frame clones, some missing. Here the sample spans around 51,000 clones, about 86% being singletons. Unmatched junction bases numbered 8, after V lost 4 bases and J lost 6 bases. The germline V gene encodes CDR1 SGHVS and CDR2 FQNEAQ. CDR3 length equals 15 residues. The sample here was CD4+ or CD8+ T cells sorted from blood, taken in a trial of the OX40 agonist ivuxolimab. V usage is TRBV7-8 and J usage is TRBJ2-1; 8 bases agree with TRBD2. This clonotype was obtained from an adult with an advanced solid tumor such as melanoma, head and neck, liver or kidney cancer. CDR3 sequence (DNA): TGTGCCAGCAGCTCTCTGCGGGGGGAGGGCAATGAGCAGTTCTTC. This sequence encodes CASSSLRGEGNEQFF.